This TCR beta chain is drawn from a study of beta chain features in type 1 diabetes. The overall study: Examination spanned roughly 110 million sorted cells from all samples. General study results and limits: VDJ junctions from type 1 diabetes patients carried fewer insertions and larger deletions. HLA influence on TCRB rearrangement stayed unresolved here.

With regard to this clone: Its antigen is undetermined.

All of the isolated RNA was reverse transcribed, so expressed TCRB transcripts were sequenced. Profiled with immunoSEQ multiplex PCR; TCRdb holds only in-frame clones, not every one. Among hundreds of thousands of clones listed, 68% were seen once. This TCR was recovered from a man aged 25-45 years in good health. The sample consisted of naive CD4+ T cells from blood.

CDR3 region: CASRRSDQETQYF. DNA for the CDR3: TGTGCCAGCAGGAGGTCAGACCAAGAGACCCAGTACTTC. The chain employs TRBV6-6 and TRBJ2-5; no definite D call. V was shortened by 6 bases and J by 0 bases, with 8 bases between the two germline ends. The germline gives CDR1 MNHNY, CDR2 SVGAGI (reference sequence). The CDR3 extends over 13 amino acids.